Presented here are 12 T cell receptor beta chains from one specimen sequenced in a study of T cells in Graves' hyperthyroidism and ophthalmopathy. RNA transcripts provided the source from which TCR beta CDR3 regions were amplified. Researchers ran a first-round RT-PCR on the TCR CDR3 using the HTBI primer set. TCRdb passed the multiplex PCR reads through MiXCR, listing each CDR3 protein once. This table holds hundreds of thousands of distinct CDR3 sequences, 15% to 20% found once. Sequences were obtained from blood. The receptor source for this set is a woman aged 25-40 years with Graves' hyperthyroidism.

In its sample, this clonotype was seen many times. Written as DNA, the CDR3 is TGTGCCACCAGTGCCCGGGACAGGGGGTTCTGGGAGCAGTACTTC. This translates into CATSARDRGFWEQYF. The chain links TRBV24-1 to TRBJ2-7; TRBD1 matches 11 bases. This CDR3 region has 15 residues. V dropped 5 bases and J dropped 7; count of bases not matched to a gene: 9. Germline lookup yields CDR1 KGHDR and CDR2 SFDVKD.

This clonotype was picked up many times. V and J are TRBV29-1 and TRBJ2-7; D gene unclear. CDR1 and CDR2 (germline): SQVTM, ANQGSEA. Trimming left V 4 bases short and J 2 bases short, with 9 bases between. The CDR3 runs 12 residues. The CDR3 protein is CSVVLATYEQYF. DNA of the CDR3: TGCAGCGTTGTACTTGCCACCTACGAGCAGTACTTC.

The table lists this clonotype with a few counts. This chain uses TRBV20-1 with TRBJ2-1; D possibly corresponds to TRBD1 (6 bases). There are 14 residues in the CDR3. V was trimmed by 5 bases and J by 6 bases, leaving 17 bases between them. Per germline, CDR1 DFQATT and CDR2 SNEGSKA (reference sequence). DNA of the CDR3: TGCAGTGCTCAACCTTATCCCAGGGGCAATGAGCAGTTCTTC. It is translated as CSAQPYPRGNEQFF.

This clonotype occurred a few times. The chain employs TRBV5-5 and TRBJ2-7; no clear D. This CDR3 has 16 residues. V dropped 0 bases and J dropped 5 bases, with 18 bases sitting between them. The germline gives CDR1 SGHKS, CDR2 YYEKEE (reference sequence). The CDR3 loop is CASSLASVGTLNEQYF. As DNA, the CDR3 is TGTGCCAGCAGCTTGGCCAGCGTGGGCACTTTGAACGAGCAGTACTTC.

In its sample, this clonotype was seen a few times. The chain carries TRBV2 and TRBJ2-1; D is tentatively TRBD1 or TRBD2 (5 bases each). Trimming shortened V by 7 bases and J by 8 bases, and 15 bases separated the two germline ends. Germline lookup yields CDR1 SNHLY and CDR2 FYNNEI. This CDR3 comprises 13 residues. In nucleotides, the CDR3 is TGTGCCAGCACTACGGGGCTAGCTCATGAGCAGTTCTTC. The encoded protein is CASTTGLAHEQFF.

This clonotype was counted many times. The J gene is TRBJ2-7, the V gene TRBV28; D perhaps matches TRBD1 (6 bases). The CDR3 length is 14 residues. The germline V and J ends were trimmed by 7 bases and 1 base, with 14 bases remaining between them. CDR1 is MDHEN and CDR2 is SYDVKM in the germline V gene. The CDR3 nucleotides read TGTGCCAGCAAAAGCCAGGACAGTTCCTACGAGCAGTACTTC. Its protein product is CASKSQDSSYEQYF.

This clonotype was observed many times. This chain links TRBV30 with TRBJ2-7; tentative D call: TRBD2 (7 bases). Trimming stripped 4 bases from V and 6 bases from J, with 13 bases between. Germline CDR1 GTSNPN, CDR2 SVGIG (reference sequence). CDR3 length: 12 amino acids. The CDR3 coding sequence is TGTGCCTGGAATAGGGGGGGCTCCGAGCAGTACTTC. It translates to CAWNRGGSEQYF.

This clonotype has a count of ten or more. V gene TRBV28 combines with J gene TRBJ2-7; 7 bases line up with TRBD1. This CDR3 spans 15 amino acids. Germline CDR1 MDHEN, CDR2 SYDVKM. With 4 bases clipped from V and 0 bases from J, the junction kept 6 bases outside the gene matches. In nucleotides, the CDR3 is TGTGCCAGCAGTTCGACAGGGAGTCTCTCCTACGAGCAGTACTTC. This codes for CASSSTGSLSYEQYF.

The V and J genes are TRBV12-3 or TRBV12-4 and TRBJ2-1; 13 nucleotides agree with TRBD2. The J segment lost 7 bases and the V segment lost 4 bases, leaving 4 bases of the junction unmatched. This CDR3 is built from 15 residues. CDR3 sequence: CASSSTSGRWNEQFF. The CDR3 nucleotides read TGTGCCAGCAGTTCGACTAGCGGGAGGTGGAATGAGCAGTTCTTC.

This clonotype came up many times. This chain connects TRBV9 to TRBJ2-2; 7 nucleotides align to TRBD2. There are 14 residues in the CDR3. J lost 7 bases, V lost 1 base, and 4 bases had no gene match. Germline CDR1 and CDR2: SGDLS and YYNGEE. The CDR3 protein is CASSVTSEDGELFF. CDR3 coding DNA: TGTGCCAGCAGCGTAACTAGCGAGGACGGGGAGCTGTTTTTT.

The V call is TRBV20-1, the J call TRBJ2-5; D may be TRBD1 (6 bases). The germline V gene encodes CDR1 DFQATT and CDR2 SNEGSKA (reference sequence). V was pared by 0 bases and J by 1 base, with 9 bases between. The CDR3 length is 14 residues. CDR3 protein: CSARDGRGQETQYF. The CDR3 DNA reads TGCAGTGCTAGAGATGGCAGGGGCCAAGAGACCCAGTACTTC.

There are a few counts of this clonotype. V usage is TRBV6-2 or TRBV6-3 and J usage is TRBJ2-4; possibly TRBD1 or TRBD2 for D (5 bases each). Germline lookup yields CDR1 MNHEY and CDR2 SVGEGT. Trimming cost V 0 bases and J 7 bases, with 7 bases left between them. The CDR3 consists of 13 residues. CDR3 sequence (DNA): TGTGCCAGCAGTTACTCGGGACCGAACATTCAGTACTTC. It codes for CASSYSGPNIQYF.